One and the same sample provided the 24 T cell receptor beta chains below, sequenced in a study of T cells expressing NK-cell markers. TCRdb re-called the 5' RACE reads and gives one entry per CDR3 protein, without DNA. Its clone listing holds about 460,000 distinct CDR3 sequences. Sequencing input: blood T cells: a sorted CD56 or NKG2C T cell subset, CD4+ or CD8+ T cells, or bulk PBMC T cells (not recorded which). The receptors come from a woman in her fifties or sixties in good health.

The V call is TRBV12-3 or TRBV12-4, the J call TRBJ2-1; lacking DNA, the TRBD2 call made by TCRdb goes unchecked. This CDR3 contains 15 residues. CDR3 region: CASRGPGTRYGEQFF.

The gene calls are TRBV5-4 and TRBJ1-1; the TCRdb call, TRBD1, lacks DNA for checking. Per the germline V gene, CDR1 is SGHNT and CDR2 is YYREEE (reference sequence). The CDR3 has 13 residues. This chain's CDR3 is CASSLKQGIEAFF.

The rearrangement links TRBV9 to TRBJ1-4. Germline V gene data show CDR1 as SGDLS and CDR2 as YYNGEE. The CDR3 has 15 residues. The CDR3 is CASSVGGGLNEKLFF.

This chain links TRBV4-1 with TRBJ2-3. Per germline, CDR1 MGHRA and CDR2 YSYEKL. The CDR3 covers 17 residues. This CDR3 is CASSQGNGPKSTDTQYF.

The chain joins TRBV14 to TRBJ2-5; lacking DNA, the TRBD1 call made by TCRdb goes unchecked. Per germline, CDR1 SGHDN and CDR2 FVKESK. The CDR3 totals 19 residues. The CDR3 loop reads CASSHYRIRGAWYQETQYF.

The rearrangement links TRBV25-1 to TRBJ2-3; absent DNA, TCRdb's TRBD1 call cannot be checked. In germline, CDR1 is MGHDK, CDR2 SYGVNS. The CDR3 is 16 amino acids. CDR3: CASSAGTGASTDTQYF.

The chain employs TRBV7-9 and TRBJ2-1; lacking DNA, the TRBD2 call made by TCRdb goes unchecked. Germline V gene data show CDR1 as SEHNR and CDR2 as FQNEAQ (reference sequence). The CDR3 is made up of 15 amino acids. CDR3 sequence: CASSFSSGRFIEQFF.

This chain links TRBV19 with TRBJ1-5. The germline gives CDR1 LNHDA, CDR2 SQIVND (reference sequence). The CDR3 has 12 amino acids. CDR3 sequence reads: CASRSRGQPQHF.

This chain uses TRBV20-1 with TRBJ2-1; TCRdb's assignment of TRBD1 cannot be checked, as there is no DNA. CDR1 DFQATT and CDR2 SNEGSKA come from the germline V gene (reference sequence). The CDR3 totals 14 residues. CDR3 in amino acids: CSAPDRSMSNEQFF.

The rearrangement links TRBV29-1 to TRBJ2-5. The germline CDR1 and CDR2 sequences are SQVTM and ANQGSEA. The CDR3 covers 12 residues. CDR3 region: CSGYLTPETQYF.

V and J are TRBV5-5 and TRBJ2-5; there is no DNA to check the TCRdb D call of TRBD2. The CDR3 is 15 residues long. The germline V gene encodes CDR1 SGHKS and CDR2 YYEKEE (reference sequence). The CDR3 sequence is CASSLLAGEWGTQYF.

V and J are TRBV10-3 and TRBJ2-1; no DNA is available, so the TRBD2 call from TCRdb remains unchecked. The CDR3 extends over 16 amino acids. The germline gives CDR1 ENHRY, CDR2 SYGVKD. The CDR3 sequence: CAISERTSGSSSEQFF.

V usage is TRBV4-1 and J usage is TRBJ2-7; TCRdb picks TRBD1, but there is no DNA to check that call. Germline V gene sequence: CDR1 MGHRA, CDR2 YSYEKL. This CDR3 is built from 15 residues. The CDR3 loop reads CASSQEGGIFYEQYF.

The chain is built from TRBV25-1 and TRBJ2-2; TCRdb picks TRBD2, but there is no DNA to check that call. The CDR3 spans 15 residues. CDR1 and CDR2 from the germline V gene are MGHDK and SYGVNS. The CDR3 here is CATQRDTPNTGELFF.

This sequence joins TRBV27 and TRBJ1-2; no DNA is available, so the TRBD1 call from TCRdb remains unchecked. Per the germline V gene, CDR1 is MNHEY and CDR2 is SMNVEV (reference sequence). The CDR3 length is 16 residues. CDR3: CASSLGGTVSAYGYTF.

The chain uses TRBV6-5 and TRBJ1-1; the TCRdb D gene call, TRBD1, has no DNA to confirm it. The CDR3 is made up of 12 amino acids. The V gene's germline CDR1 is MNHEY and CDR2 SVGAGI. The CDR3 loop is CASRRTGAEAFF.

V and J are TRBV27 and TRBJ2-7; no DNA is available, so the TRBD2 call from TCRdb remains unchecked. The CDR3 runs to 14 residues. Per the germline V gene, CDR1 is MNHEY and CDR2 is SMNVEV (reference sequence). The CDR3 reads CASSPPPPTYEQYF.

V gene TRBV12-3 or TRBV12-4 combines with J gene TRBJ2-3; TCRdb proposes TRBD1, but this gene call is untestable without DNA. The CDR3 consists of 14 residues. The CDR3 loop is CASSYRPLGGTQYF.

This chain joins TRBV6-4 and TRBJ1-3; TCRdb's assignment of TRBD1 cannot be checked, as there is no DNA. The germline gives CDR1 MRHNA, CDR2 SNTAGT. This CDR3 is 16 amino acids long. The CDR3 region is CASSEPGGLNGNTIYF.

The chain joins TRBV19 to TRBJ1-1; TCRdb designates TRBD1, a call that cannot be tested without DNA. The germline CDR1 and CDR2 sequences are LNHDA and SQIVND (reference sequence). CDR3 length: 16 amino acids. The CDR3 is CASRSPKGGTNTEAFF.

This chain joins TRBV12-3 or TRBV12-4 and TRBJ2-5; TCRdb indicates TRBD1, and absent DNA this call remains unverified. CDR3 length: 16 residues. The CDR3 is CASSLNGAGREKTQYF.

The chain recombines TRBV4-1 with TRBJ2-7. The CDR3 is made up of 15 amino acids. The V gene's germline CDR1 is MGHRA and CDR2 YSYEKL. The CDR3: CASSQEGSLSIEQYF.

J is TRBJ2-6 and V is TRBV30. Germline V gene lookup returns CDR1 GTSNPN and CDR2 SVGIG (reference sequence). The CDR3 has 14 residues. The CDR3 reads CAWSWVTGANVLTF.

The J gene is TRBJ2-5, the V gene TRBV5-6; with no DNA, the TCRdb D assignment of TRBD1 cannot be verified. The CDR3 runs 15 residues. Germline V gene sequence: CDR1 SGHDT, CDR2 YYEEEE. The CDR3 region is CASSLGTAPFRTQYF.